Shown below are 2 T cell receptor beta chains from a single sample sequenced in a study of blood T cell repertoires in COVID-19. Profiled with immunoSEQ multiplex PCR; TCRdb holds only in-frame clones, not every one. Among about 20,000 clones listed, about 85% were seen once. The sequencing input was peripheral blood. These receptor sequences come from a human donor with active COVID-19. The donor label of this sample is uncertain.

This chain joins TRBV7-3 and TRBJ2-7; TRBD1 matches 8 bases. The CDR3 is 13 residues long. Germline assignment: CDR1 SGHTA and CDR2 FQGTGA. V shed 4 bases and J 5 bases; nucleotides not matched to a gene: 4. In DNA, the CDR3 is TGTGCCAGCAGCTCGGACAGGGTAAACGAGCAGTACTTC. This sequence encodes CASSSDRVNEQYF.

This clone was found once. This sample includes further DNA sequences coding for the same CDR3. This chain links TRBV7-3 with TRBJ2-5; 8 bases line up with TRBD2. The V and J ends lost 1 base and 5 bases, in that order; junction bases with no gene match: 0. This CDR3 has 13 amino acids. Germline V CDR1 and CDR2: SGHTA, FQGTGA. The CDR3, as DNA: TGTGCCAGCAGCTTAAGCGGGGGGGAGACCCAGTACTTC. It yields the protein CASSLSGGETQYF. The full variable domain, completed using reference TRBV7-3 and TRBJ2-5, is GAGVSQTPSNKVTEKGKYVELRCDPISGHTALYWYRQSLGQGPEFLIYFQGTGAADDSGLPNDRFFAVRPEGSVSTLKIQRTERGDSAVYLCASSLSGGETQYFGPGTRLLVL.